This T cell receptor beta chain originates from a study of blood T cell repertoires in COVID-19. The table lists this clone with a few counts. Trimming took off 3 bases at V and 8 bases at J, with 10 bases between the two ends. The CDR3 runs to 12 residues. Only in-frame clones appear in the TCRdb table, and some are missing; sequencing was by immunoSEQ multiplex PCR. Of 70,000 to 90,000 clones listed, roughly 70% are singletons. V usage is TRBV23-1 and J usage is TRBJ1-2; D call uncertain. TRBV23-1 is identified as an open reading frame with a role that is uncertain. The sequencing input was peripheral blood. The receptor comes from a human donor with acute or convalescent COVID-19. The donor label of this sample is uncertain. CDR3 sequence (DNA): TGCGCCAGCAGTCAGGTAGCCGCCGGCTACACCTTC. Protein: CASSQVAAGYTF.